This record concerns one T cell receptor beta chain sequence. The antigen is not known. This record belongs to a study of shared clonotypes between healthy human individuals. Study findings and constraints: Among the subsets, naive ones generally showed larger estimated richness than memory ones. Relative to clonotypes present in all four donors, those not shared had lower generation probabilities.

Per the authors' pipeline: Junction-only immunoSEQ data arrived without quality scores, meaning filtering differed. Using immunoSEQ multiplex PCR, the repertoire was profiled, and TCRdb retains in-frame clones only, with some absent. The DNA was the basis for D and trimming; V, J and clone size are from that table. The sample holds some 2.4 million clones; approximately 93% are singletons and the top ten take 0.36%. The CDR3 is made up of 13 amino acids. The V gene's germline CDR1 is SQVTM and CDR2 ANQGSEA. J gave up 0 bases and V 4 bases, and 3 bases lay outside the gene matches. The receptor was isolated from a man younger than 35 in good health. Some clones in this sample may be carry-over from other donors' samples. The chain employs TRBV29-1 and TRBJ2-7; 7 bases are a match to TRBD2. The sequenced sample consisted of naive CD4+ T cells from PBMCs. Indicated subset: CD45RA+ positively selected. CDR3 in amino acids: CSVGQRDSYEQYF. DNA of the CDR3: TGCAGCGTTGGACAGCGGGACTCCTACGAGCAGTACTTC.